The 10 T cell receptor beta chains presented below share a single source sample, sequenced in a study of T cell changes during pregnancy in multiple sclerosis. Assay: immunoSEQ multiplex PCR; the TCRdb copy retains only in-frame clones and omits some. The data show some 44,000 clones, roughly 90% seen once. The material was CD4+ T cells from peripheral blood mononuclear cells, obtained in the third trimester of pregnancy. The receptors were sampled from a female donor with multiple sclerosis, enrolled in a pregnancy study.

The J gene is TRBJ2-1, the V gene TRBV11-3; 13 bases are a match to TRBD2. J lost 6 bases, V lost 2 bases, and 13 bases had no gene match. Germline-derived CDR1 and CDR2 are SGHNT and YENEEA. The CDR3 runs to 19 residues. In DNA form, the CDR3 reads TGTGCCAGCAGCTTATCACATCGGACTAGCGGGAGAGTGAGCAATGAGCAGTTCTTC. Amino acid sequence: CASSLSHRTSGRVSNEQFF.

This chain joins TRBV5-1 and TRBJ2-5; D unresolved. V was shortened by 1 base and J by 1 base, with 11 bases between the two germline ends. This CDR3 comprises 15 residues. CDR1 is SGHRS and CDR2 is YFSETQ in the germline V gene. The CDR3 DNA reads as TGCGCCAGCAGCTTGATTGCAGGCCTCCAAGAGACCCAGTACTTC. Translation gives CASSLIAGLQETQYF.

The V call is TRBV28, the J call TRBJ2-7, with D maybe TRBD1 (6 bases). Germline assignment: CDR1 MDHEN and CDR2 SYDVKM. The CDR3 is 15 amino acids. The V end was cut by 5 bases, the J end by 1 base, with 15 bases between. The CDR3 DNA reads TGTGCCAGCAGTCAAACAGGGAGTTTGTCCTACGAGCAGTACTTC. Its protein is CASSQTGSLSYEQYF.

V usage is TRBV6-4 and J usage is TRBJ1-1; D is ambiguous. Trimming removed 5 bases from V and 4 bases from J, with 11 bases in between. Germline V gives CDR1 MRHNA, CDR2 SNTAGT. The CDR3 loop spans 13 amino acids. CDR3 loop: CASSQDWSTEAFF. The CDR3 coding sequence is TGTGCCAGCAGTCAGGACTGGAGCACTGAAGCTTTCTTT.

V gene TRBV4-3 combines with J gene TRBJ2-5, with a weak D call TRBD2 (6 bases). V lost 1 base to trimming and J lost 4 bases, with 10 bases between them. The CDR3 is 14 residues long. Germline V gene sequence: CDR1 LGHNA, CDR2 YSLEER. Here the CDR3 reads CASSQGYGGETQYF. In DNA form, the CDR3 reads TGCGCCAGCAGCCAAGGATACGGGGGAGAGACCCAGTACTTC.

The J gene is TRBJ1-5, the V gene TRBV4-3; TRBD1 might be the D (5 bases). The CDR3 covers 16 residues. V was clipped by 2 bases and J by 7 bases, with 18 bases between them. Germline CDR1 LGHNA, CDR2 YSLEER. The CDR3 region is CASSQTIETGHQPQHF. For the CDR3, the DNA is TGCGCCAGCAGCCAAACTATCGAAACAGGCCACCAGCCCCAGCATTTT.

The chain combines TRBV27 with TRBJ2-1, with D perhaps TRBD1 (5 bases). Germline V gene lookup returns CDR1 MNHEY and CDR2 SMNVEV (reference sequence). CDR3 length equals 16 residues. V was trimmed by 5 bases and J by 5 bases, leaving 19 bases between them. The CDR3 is CASSTLRLKGNNEQFF. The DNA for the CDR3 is TGTGCCAGCAGTACCCTGAGGCTGAAGGGGAACAATGAGCAGTTCTTC.

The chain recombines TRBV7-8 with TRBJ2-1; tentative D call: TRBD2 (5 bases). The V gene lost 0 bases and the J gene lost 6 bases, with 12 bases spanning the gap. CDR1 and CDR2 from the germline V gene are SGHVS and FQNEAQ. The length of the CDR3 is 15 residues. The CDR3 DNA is TGTGCCAGCAGCTTAGCCGAGGGATCATTCAATGAGCAGTTCTTC. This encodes CASSLAEGSFNEQFF.

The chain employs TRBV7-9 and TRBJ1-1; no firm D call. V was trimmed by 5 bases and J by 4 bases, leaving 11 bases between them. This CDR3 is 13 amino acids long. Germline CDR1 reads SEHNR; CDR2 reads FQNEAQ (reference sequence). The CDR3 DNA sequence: TGTGCCAGCAGCCAGGACGGGATCACTGAAGCTTTCTTT. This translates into CASSQDGITEAFF. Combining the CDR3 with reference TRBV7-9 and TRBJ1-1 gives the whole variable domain DTGVSQNPRHKITKRGQNVTFRCDPISEHNRLYWYRQTLGQGPEFLTYFQNEAQLEKSRLLSDRFSAERPKGSFSTLEIQRTEQGDSAMYLCASSQDGITEAFFGQGTRLTVV.

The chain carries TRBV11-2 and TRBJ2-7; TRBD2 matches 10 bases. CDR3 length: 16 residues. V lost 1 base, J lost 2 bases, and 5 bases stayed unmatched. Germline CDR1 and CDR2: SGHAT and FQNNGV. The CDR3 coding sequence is TGTGCCAGCAGCTTAGCCGGGACTAGCGTAACCTACGAGCAGTACTTC. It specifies CASSLAGTSVTYEQYF.